A selection of T cell receptor beta chains follows, all from one sample in a study of identical twins. From the 5' RACE reads, TCRdb called clonotypes with MiXCR, one entry per CDR3 protein. Of 500,000 or so distinct CDR3 sequences listed, roughly an eighth are singletons. The same sample was also studied in work on yellow fever vaccine responses in identical twins.

The sequenced sample consisted of CD4+ T cells sorted from blood. The receptors derive from a woman aged 18-29 years in good health. The conserved cysteine and the conserved F or W are not part of the CDR3 here. Fields, in order: V gene, J gene, CDR3 protein.

TRBV7-7	TRBJ2-3	ASSLGISPSTDTQY
TRBV7-6	TRBJ2-1	ASSLPGTTNEQF
TRBV12-3/TRBV12-4	TRBJ2-4	ATRGVAKNIQY
TRBV12-3/TRBV12-4	TRBJ1-6	ASSLGQVNSPLH
TRBV4-2	TRBJ2-3	ASSQEAPPGDTQY
TRBV7-9	TRBJ2-3	ASSLAREGDTQY
TRBV12-3/TRBV12-4	TRBJ2-3	ASMRLGSTDTQY
TRBV27	TRBJ2-5	ASSLVGSLVETQY
TRBV18	TRBJ2-7	ASSPPGRVKPYEQY
TRBV5-1	TRBJ2-5	ASSLALQETQY
TRBV20-1	TRBJ1-1	SARLGDAF
TRBV5-1	TRBJ2-7	ASSLGPAGAGYYEQY
TRBV12-3/TRBV12-4	TRBJ1-2	ASTDSNTGGGYT
TRBV28	TRBJ2-5	ASSLLRSLVETQY
TRBV6-4	TRBJ1-2	ASSDGGNYGYT
TRBV29-1	TRBJ2-1	SAPSPGRGNYNEQF
TRBV27	TRBJ2-7	ASSSLDSSSYEQY
TRBV10-3	TRBJ1-2	AISEDPGGAGYT
TRBV27	TRBJ2-1	ASSFGDIYNEQF
TRBV18	TRBJ2-1	ASSPGAGEREQF
TRBV5-1	TRBJ2-1	ASSNEQRRF
TRBV4-3	TRBJ2-7	ASSQDSGGSTYEQY
TRBV18	TRBJ1-1	ASSPLDRLTEAF
TRBV4-1	TRBJ2-5	ASSQDPGQSQETQY
TRBV3-1	TRBJ1-3	ASSQVGGGPGNTIY
TRBV6-5	TRBJ1-4	ASARGEKLF
TRBV10-1	TRBJ2-7	ASSEGQVPSYEQY
TRBV11-2	TRBJ1-2	ASSRAPTSTGQNYGYT
TRBV7-2	TRBJ2-7	ASSLEAGPHEQY
TRBV5-1	TRBJ2-7	ASSLSGAYEQY
TRBV10-3	TRBJ2-6	AISVGAGANVLT
TRBV5-1	TRBJ2-1	ASSLWVNEQF
TRBV7-2	TRBJ2-1	ASSLLALVYNEQF
TRBV29-1	TRBJ1-2	SAGDAINYGYT
TRBV25-1	TRBJ2-3	ASSDTGTLTDTQY
TRBV28	TRBJ2-5	ASSPRAGIIVSETQY
TRBV20-1	TRBJ2-7	SANGIGRDAIEQY
TRBV11-2	TRBJ2-6	ASSLLGGGRSGANVLT
TRBV3-1	TRBJ2-6	ASCLGGLAGLSGANVLT
TRBV12-3/TRBV12-4	TRBJ2-1	ASSKTGRDEQF
TRBV20-1	TRBJ1-5	SVSPGQANQPQH
TRBV28	TRBJ2-1	ASSQSDPLIPFDEQF
TRBV6-4	TRBJ2-2	ASSPGPLNPGELF
TRBV2	TRBJ2-2	ASRPGLHTGELF
TRBV6-1	TRBJ2-2	ASKIFMNTGELF
TRBV4-2	TRBJ2-1	ASRSGVGNQQF
TRBV5-1	TRBJ1-6	ASSFEDRLGNSPLH
TRBV7-9	TRBJ1-4	ASSPRVARGKLF
TRBV29-1	TRBJ2-7	SARPGQGAQNEQY
TRBV7-2	TRBJ2-5	ASRTRGGGTQY
TRBV20-1	TRBJ2-3	SARVSGRSTDTQY
TRBV9	TRBJ2-2	ASSPVAGGIGELF
TRBV20-1	TRBJ2-5	SARVQGQETQY
TRBV28	TRBJ1-4	ATSLRRTTNEKLF
TRBV3-1	TRBJ2-5	ASSQELAGASETQY
TRBV15	TRBJ2-7	ATSRDVEVYEQY
TRBV5-6	TRBJ1-4	ASSVQGNEKLF
TRBV15	TRBJ2-7	ATSRDRVGRSYEQY
TRBV4-1	TRBJ2-3	ASSQEMGRETRGTQY